This record covers a single TCR beta chain. Its antigen is still unknown. The record has no base qualities; no much larger clone is one base away. Trimming takes 6 bases off V and 4 bases off J; junction bases not matched to a gene: 3. CDR1 MGHDK and CDR2 SYGVNS are derived from the germline V gene. The CDR3 contains 13 residues, cysteine and phenylalanine counted. Only the CDR3 part of the read is kept: 39 bases, read in frame from the first base. This record comes from a study of blood T cell repertoires in COVID-19 (dated by TCRdb to 2019 to 2021). With regard to the full study: Samples covering the acute and convalescent phases of COVID-19 were provided by collaborators in the United States, Italy and Spain. The prospective study material was composed of cDNA or gDNA derived from T cells, B-cell-depleted T cells, or PBMCs. Sample metadata almost always included a de-identified subject ID, COVID-19 status, age in years and sex. Subjects who had been exposed to COVID-19, were actively infected with it, or had recovered from it provided the deeply sampled blood TCRbeta repertoires that made up the dataset. Where HLA class I and class II types were available, the types were taken from metadata supplied by the sample provider, not from assay-based typing. Samples were obtained from the ongoing ImmuneRACE study (first 160 participants) and from 1,254 subjects provided by 6 global collaborators. The repertoires were made available in a free public database intended to serve as a resource for research on the immune response to SARS-CoV-2. The investigation overall reported the following: The amount of clinical and demographic metadata varied by source and participant and was provided uncurated.

A second Seattle source provided samples from volunteer blood donors who had recovered from COVID-19. The collaborating institutions used their own protocols to collect whole blood in K2EDTA tubes. Collaborator samples were shipped for TCRbeta analysis as frozen whole blood, isolated PBMCs, or DNA extracted from either sample type. The immunoSEQ Assay, a bias-controlled multiplex PCR, was used to amplify TCRbeta CDR3 regions from genomic DNA. The study's processing was this. The number of nucleated cells in each sample was estimated by amplification of reference gene primers within the assay. To quantify the absolute abundance of each unique TCRbeta CDR3 rearrangement, sequence reads were collapsed and filtered. Productive Simpson clonality was computed per sample as the square root of Simpson's diversity index over productive rearrangements. Here the immuneACCESS table is served through TCRdb, limited to in-frame sequences with V and J called. Missing clones are a known gap in these copies; in checked studies unresolved V genes cover under half, and the rest lacks a known reason. The V and J calls and clone size were taken over from that table, and D and trimming were inferred from the DNA. The sample table lists a few hundred thousand clones, 84% of them with a count of one. The top ten clonotypes cover about 1.5% of the sample.

Sequencing was done on a sample of peripheral blood. This TCR was sampled from a woman in her thirties or forties who had recovered from COVID-19. The rearranged chain carries TRBV25-1 and TRBJ1-1; a stretch of 9 junction bases matches TRBD1. The nucleotides read TGTGCCAGCAGGGGGACAGGGCGCACTGAAGCTTTCTTT. It translates to CASRGTGRTEAFF. Extended through the reference TRBV25-1 and TRBJ1-1 proteins, this CDR3 yields the full variable domain: EADIYQTPRYLVIGTGKKITLECSQTMGHDKMYWYQQDPGMELHLIHYSYGVNSTEKGDLSSESTVSRIRTEHFPLTLESARPSHTSQYLCASRGTGRTEAFFGQGTRLTVV.